This is a list of T cell receptor beta chains from one sample in a study of blood T cells in healthy people across ages. One entry per CDR3 protein results from TCRdb running MiXCR on the 5' RACE reads. The table lists 850,000 to 1,300,000 distinct CDR3 sequences, around 45% of them singletons. The source material was blood. These TCRs come from a woman aged 55-69 years in good health. Each CDR3 is given with its conserved first and last residue. Fields, in order: CDR3 DNA, CDR3 protein, V gene, J gene, CDR3 length, D gene, clone size. D genes are given only for firm matches. Some rows have no size entry. The others give once, few or many, or a class for an expanded clone.

TGTGCCAGCAGCGTAGGTTCGGGGAACACAGATACGCAGTATTTT,CASSVGSGNTDTQYF,TRBV9,TRBJ2-3,15,NA,NA
TGTGCCATCAGTGAGTCGGTCAGGGAAGCCCACAATGAGCAGTACTTC,CAISESVREAHNEQYF,TRBV10-3,TRBJ2-5,16,NA,once
TGTGCCAGCACTCTGACAGGGAACTATGGCTACACCTTC,CASTLTGNYGYTF,TRBV12-3/TRBV12-4,TRBJ1-2,13,TRBD1,few
TGTGCCACCGCGACAGGGGAGGGGGCCTACAAGCAGTACTTC,CATATGEGAYKQYF,TRBV10-3,TRBJ2-7,14,NA,NA
TGCGCCAGCAGCCCGACTAGCGGGAAGTATGAGCAGTTCTTC,CASSPTSGKYEQFF,TRBV4-1,TRBJ2-1,14,TRBD2,NA
TGTGCCAGCAGCCGGCCCGGACAGGGAGGTCAGCCCCAGCATTTT,CASSRPGQGGQPQHF,TRBV7-2,TRBJ1-5,15,TRBD1,few
TGTGCCAGCAGCCAAGTGTTCCGGGACAGGGAGGACGAGCAGTACTTC,CASSQVFRDREDEQYF,TRBV3-1,TRBJ2-7,16,TRBD1,NA
TGTGCCAGCAGCGTATTTAGCGGAACTACCACAGATACGCAGTATTTT,CASSVFSGTTTDTQYF,TRBV9,TRBJ2-3,16,NA,NA
TGTGCCATCTGGCCAGGGGCGCTCGGGCAGCCCCAGCATTTT,CAIWPGALGQPQHF,TRBV10-3,TRBJ1-5,14,NA,few
TGCGCCAGCAGCTTGCAGGGAATTCATTATGAGCAGTTCTTC,CASSLQGIHYEQFF,TRBV5-1,TRBJ2-1,14,NA,NA
TGTGCCATCAGTGAGCCGGGACTAGCGGGAGGGCTCAACGAGCAGTACTTC,CAISEPGLAGGLNEQYF,TRBV10-3,TRBJ2-7,17,TRBD2,NA
TGCAGCGTGAAGCAGGGGGAGTACGAGCAGTACTTC,CSVKQGEYEQYF,TRBV29-1,TRBJ2-7,12,TRBD1,NA
TGTGCCAGCAGTTACCCCGAATCAGGCGAGGGAAGCTATGGCTACACCTTC,CASSYPESGEGSYGYTF,TRBV6-6,TRBJ1-2,17,NA,few
TGCAGTGCTAGACCCGGGACTAGGGTTCTCTCCTACGAGCAGTACTTC,CSARPGTRVLSYEQYF,TRBV20-1,TRBJ2-7,16,TRBD2,NA
TGTGCCAGCAGTTACTCGACAGGTTCGCCCGTCTATGGCTACACCTTC,CASSYSTGSPVYGYTF,TRBV6-6,TRBJ1-2,16,NA,NA
TGCGCCAGCAGTGATAGGGCGCTAACGGGGGGAGGGCCCAACGAGCAGTACTTC,CASSDRALTGGGPNEQYF,TRBV10-2,TRBJ2-7,18,TRBD2,NA
TGCGCCAGCAGCTTGGGAAGGGATCAGCCCCAGCATTTT,CASSLGRDQPQHF,TRBV7-9,TRBJ1-5,13,NA,many
TGTGCCAGCAGTTTACCAATCACCGGGGAGCTGTTTTTT,CASSLPITGELFF,TRBV27,TRBJ2-2,13,NA,NA
TGCGCCAGCGAGCTTGGGGGTACGACAAGCGGGGGCCAAGAGACCCAGTACTTC,CASELGGTTSGGQETQYF,TRBV5-1,TRBJ2-5,18,TRBD2,NA
TGTGCCAGCCGCCCTTGGGTAAGGAACGAGCAGTACTTC,CASRPWVRNEQYF,TRBV27,TRBJ2-7,13,NA,NA
TGCAGTGCTAGAGATCATGGTAGCGGGAAGGCAGATACGCAGTATTTT,CSARDHGSGKADTQYF,TRBV20-1,TRBJ2-3,16,TRBD2,NA
TGTGCCAGCAGTTTAACCCCGGCCGGACTCGGGGCATTGGAGCAGTACTTC,CASSLTPAGLGALEQYF,TRBV27,TRBJ2-7,17,NA,NA
TGCAGTGCGGGAGCGTTAGCGTCTAGCACAGATACGCAGTATTTT,CSAGALASSTDTQYF,TRBV20-1,TRBJ2-3,15,NA,few
TGCAGTGTGGCGCCGGGACTAGCGGGGCCACTGGGTGAGACCCAGTACTTC,CSVAPGLAGPLGETQYF,TRBV20-1,TRBJ2-5,17,TRBD2,NA
TGCAGCGTTGATAGAGGCCGCCAAGAGACCCAGTACTTC,CSVDRGRQETQYF,TRBV29-1,TRBJ2-5,13,NA,many
TGTGCCAGCAGCCACGACAGGGACTATGGCTACACCTTC,CASSHDRDYGYTF,TRBV14,TRBJ1-2,13,TRBD1,few
TGTGCCAGCTCACCATTATCACGAGGGAGTGCCCCCGGGGAGCTGTTTTTT,CASSPLSRGSAPGELFF,TRBV18,TRBJ2-2,17,NA,NA
TGTGCCAGCACCACCGGGACTAGCGGGAGTATCGGGGAGCTGTTTTTT,CASTTGTSGSIGELFF,TRBV9,TRBJ2-2,16,TRBD2,NA
TGCAGCGTTGTAGGCGTGACAGGGAGCACCGGGGAGCTGTTTTTT,CSVVGVTGSTGELFF,TRBV29-1,TRBJ2-2,15,TRBD1,NA
TGCGCCAGCAGCCTGGGACCCCAGGAATTCTTCCACGAGCAGTACTTC,CASSLGPQEFFHEQYF,TRBV5-1,TRBJ2-7,16,NA,NA
TGTGCCAGCAGTATCGGACAGACGAACACTGAAGCTTTCTTT,CASSIGQTNTEAFF,TRBV6-1,TRBJ1-1,14,NA,NA
TGTGCCAGCAGTTTTGTCGGTAGCAGAGAGACCCAGTACTTC,CASSFVGSRETQYF,TRBV12-3/TRBV12-4,TRBJ2-5,14,NA,few
TGCAGTGCTATCCCCGTGGGGGTCCAAGAGACCCAGTACTTC,CSAIPVGVQETQYF,TRBV20-1,TRBJ2-5,14,NA,NA
TGCAGTGCGCAGGGGTATAGACAGGGCACCGAAGAGACCCAGTACTTC,CSAQGYRQGTEETQYF,TRBV20-1,TRBJ2-5,16,TRBD1,NA
TGTGCCAGCAGTTCGAACCGGGACAGGGGGTCCGGTGGCCAAGAGACCCAGTACTTC,CASSSNRDRGSGGQETQYF,TRBV7-9,TRBJ2-5,19,TRBD1,few
TGTGCCAGCAGTTTATTAGCGGGCGGGCTTCGGAATGAGCAGTTCTTC,CASSLLAGGLRNEQFF,TRBV28,TRBJ2-1,16,TRBD2,few
TGTGCCAGCTCCCCCGGGGAGGGTGAGCAGTTCTTC,CASSPGEGEQFF,TRBV18,TRBJ2-1,12,TRBD2,NA
TGCAGCGTTGAAGGGACAGGGGAAGGGGTTGATGGCTACACCTTC,CSVEGTGEGVDGYTF,TRBV29-1,TRBJ1-2,15,TRBD1,NA
TGTGCCAGCAGCCCGCAACGCTTAGGGAGCTCACCCCTCCACTTT,CASSPQRLGSSPLHF,TRBV5-6,TRBJ1-6,15,NA,NA
TGTGCCAGCAGCGTAGACGGGGGAGGGGTCACAGATACGCAGTATTTT,CASSVDGGGVTDTQYF,TRBV9,TRBJ2-3,16,TRBD2,few
TGTGCCAGCAGCTTAACTGGTCAGGGGTTTAGTGAGCAGTTCTTC,CASSLTGQGFSEQFF,TRBV7-8,TRBJ2-1,15,NA,few
TGCAGCGTAGTGGACAGGGCGAATGGCTACACCTTC,CSVVDRANGYTF,TRBV29-1,TRBJ1-2,12,TRBD1,NA
TGTGCCAGCAGCCCGGGAGGAGGTCAGCCCCAGCATTTT,CASSPGGGQPQHF,TRBV6-5,TRBJ1-5,13,NA,few
TGCAGTGCTAGAGGTTGGCAGGGGGCCACAGATACGCAGTATTTT,CSARGWQGATDTQYF,TRBV20-1,TRBJ2-3,15,TRBD1,NA
TGTGCCAGCAGCATCATAGCGGGAGGCCCGAGCACAGATACGCAGTATTTT,CASSIIAGGPSTDTQYF,TRBV11-2,TRBJ2-3,17,TRBD2,few
TGCAGTGCTCTCCCCCAGGGGGGCTCCTACAATGAGCAGTTCTTC,CSALPQGGSYNEQFF,TRBV20-1,TRBJ2-1,15,NA,few
TGTGCCAGCAGTCCCTTAGCGGGAGGGCGCGAGCAGTACTTC,CASSPLAGGREQYF,TRBV6-5,TRBJ2-7,14,TRBD2,NA
TGCGCCAGCAGTGAGAGGAGCGGGATGGGCACAGATACGCAGTATTTT,CASSERSGMGTDTQYF,TRBV10-1,TRBJ2-3,16,TRBD2,NA
TGCAGCGTTGAAGAGGACAGGGGGCGAGAGACCCAGTACTTC,CSVEEDRGRETQYF,TRBV29-1,TRBJ2-5,14,TRBD1,NA
TGTGCCAGCAGCGACCGGACTAGCGGGTCCGAGCAGTACTTC,CASSDRTSGSEQYF,TRBV9,TRBJ2-7,14,TRBD2,few
TGCGCCAGCAGCCCCGTAGCGGGAGAAGTTTATGAGCAGTTCTTC,CASSPVAGEVYEQFF,TRBV4-1,TRBJ2-1,15,TRBD2,NA
TGCGCCAGCAGCCCGATCTTGACTAGCGGGACGGAGCGCTTATACAATGAGCAGTTCTTC,CASSPILTSGTERLYNEQFF,TRBV4-1,TRBJ2-1,20,TRBD2,NA
TGTGCCAGCAGGCTTCAGGACAGTAGCTCCTACAATGAGCAGTTCTTC,CASRLQDSSSYNEQFF,TRBV28,TRBJ2-1,16,NA,few
TGCAGTGCTACCTATAGCGGGAGTAGGAACGCCGGGGAGCTGTTTTTT,CSATYSGSRNAGELFF,TRBV20-1,TRBJ2-2,16,TRBD2,once
TGCGCCAGCAGTCGAAGCCCCGATAGCAATCAGCCCCAGCATTTT,CASSRSPDSNQPQHF,TRBV4-1,TRBJ1-5,15,NA,once